This paragraph covers one TCR beta chain sequence. This clonotype turned up a few times. This receptor's antigen is unknown. Base qualities are not at hand, and no much larger clone is one base apart. This record comes from a study of early T cells in non-severe SARS-CoV-2 infection (dated by TCRdb to 2020 to 2022). For context, the study as a whole: TCR sequencing used bulk RNA from unsorted whole blood, so alpha and beta chains could not be paired. What the study reported, not specific to this receptor: VDJdb matching was skewed toward anti-spike CD8 responses, so virus-specific expansions were likely underestimated and private and CD4 specificities were missed.

Set within a cohort of healthcare workers in London, UK, this nested case-control study involved weekly PCR testing of nasopharyngeal swabs along with blood sampling. Healthcare workers were enrolled in the week of the UK lockdown, from 23 to 31 March 2020, and were followed every week for up to roughly 16 weeks. Counted from cysteine to phenylalanine, this CDR3 has 15 amino acids. The entry retains the CDR3 DNA only, 45 bases that are in frame from base 1. The V and J ends are trimmed by 5 bases and 6 bases, leaving 19 bases between them. In the germline V gene (reference sequence), CDR1 corresponds to MNHEY and CDR2 to SMNVEV. Receptors were amplified or captured by 5' RACE. Instrument on record: NextSeq 500. Unique molecular identifiers were attached to individual cDNA molecules in the TCR library protocol so that sequencing error and PCR bias could be corrected. Both TCR alpha and beta chains were sequenced, and tight co-correlation was observed between alpha and beta sequence abundances in each sample. In the authors' own workflow: Decombinator V4 was used to annotate the V gene, J gene and CDR3 of the TCR sequences. Expanded TCRs were defined as changing significantly between any two time points under a Poisson model with p below 0.0001. Abundances of TCRs were expressed as counts per million after normalisation to the total number of TCRs sequenced in each sample. MAIT TCRs were defined by TRAV1-2 paired with TRAJ12, TRAJ20 or TRAJ33, and iNKT TCRs by TRAV10 paired with TRAJ18. VDJdb, accessed 1 November 2021, was searched for CMV, EBV and SARS-CoV-2 annotated TCRs, excluding TCRs annotated for multiple antigens. TCRdb reworked the public reads: Q25 trimming with fastp, MiXCR clone assembly, productive beta chains retained. Each CDR3 protein gets just one entry, which takes the most common genes and DNA from the rows behind it. TCRdb, not the original authors, processed these V and J calls. The sample table contains 55,000 to 70,000 distinct CDR3 sequences; only one count was recorded for approximately 11% of them. The top ten clones comprise around 6.6% of the sample.

The receptor comes from an adult who was a healthcare worker with PCR-confirmed SARS-CoV-2 infection or an uninfected control (not recorded which). The chain is assembled from TRBV27 and TRBJ1-2; 6 matching bases give a weak D call of TRBD1. The specimen sequenced was whole blood. The DNA reads as follows: TGTGCCAGCAGTCTCCAACAGGGTCGTACTGATGGCTACACCTTC. It translates as CASSLQQGRTDGYTF.